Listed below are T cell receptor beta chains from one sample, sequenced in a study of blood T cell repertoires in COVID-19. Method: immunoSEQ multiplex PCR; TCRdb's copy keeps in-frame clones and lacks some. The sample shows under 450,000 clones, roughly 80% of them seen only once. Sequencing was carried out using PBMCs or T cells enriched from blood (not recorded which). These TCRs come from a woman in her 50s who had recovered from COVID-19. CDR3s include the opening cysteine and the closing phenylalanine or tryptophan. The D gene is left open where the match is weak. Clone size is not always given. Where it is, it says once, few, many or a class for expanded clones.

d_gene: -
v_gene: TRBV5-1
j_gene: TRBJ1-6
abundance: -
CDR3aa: CASTQGQGNSPLHF
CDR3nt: TGCGCCAGCACCCAAGGGCAGGGAAATTCACCCCTCCACTTT

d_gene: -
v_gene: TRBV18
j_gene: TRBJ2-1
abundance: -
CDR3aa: CASSPPGSEQFF
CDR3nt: TGTGCCAGCTCACCGCCCGGTAGTGAGCAGTTCTTC

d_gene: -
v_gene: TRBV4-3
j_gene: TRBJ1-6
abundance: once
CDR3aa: CASSQGPGAGFPLHF
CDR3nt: TGCGCCAGCAGCCAAGGTCCGGGAGCCGGGTTCCCCCTCCACTTT

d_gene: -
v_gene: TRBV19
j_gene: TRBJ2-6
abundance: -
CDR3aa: CASSMGLGRFNSGANVLTF
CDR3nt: TGTGCCAGTAGTATGGGCTTGGGCAGATTTAACTCTGGGGCCAACGTCCTGACTTTC

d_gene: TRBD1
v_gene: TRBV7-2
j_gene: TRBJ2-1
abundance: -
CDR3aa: CASSQRTGSNEQFF
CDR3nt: TGTGCCAGCAGCCAGCGGACAGGGAGCAATGAGCAGTTCTTC

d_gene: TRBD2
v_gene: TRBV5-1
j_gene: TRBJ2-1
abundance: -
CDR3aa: CASSLALAGGLTYNEQFF
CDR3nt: TGCGCCAGCAGCTTGGCTCTAGCGGGAGGACTAACCTACAATGAGCAGTTCTTC

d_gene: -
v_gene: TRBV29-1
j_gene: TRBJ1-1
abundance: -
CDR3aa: CSVGRKLNTEAFF
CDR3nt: TGCAGCGTTGGCAGAAAATTGAACACTGAAGCTTTCTTT

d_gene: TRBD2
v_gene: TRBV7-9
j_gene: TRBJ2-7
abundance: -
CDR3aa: CASSAGGTSGYAYEQYF
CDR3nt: TGTGCCAGCAGCGCCGGGGGGACTAGCGGGTACGCCTACGAGCAGTACTTC

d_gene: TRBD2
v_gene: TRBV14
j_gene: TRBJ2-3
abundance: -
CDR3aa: CASSHRDYTDTQYF
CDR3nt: TGTGCCAGCAGCCATAGGGACTACACAGATACGCAGTATTTT

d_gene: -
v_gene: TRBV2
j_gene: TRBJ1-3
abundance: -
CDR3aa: CASSGQISGNTIYF
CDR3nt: TGTGCCAGCAGTGGTCAGATCTCTGGAAACACCATATATTTT

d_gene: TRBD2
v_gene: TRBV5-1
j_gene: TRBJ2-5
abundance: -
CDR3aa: CASSFGTSGRKTQYF
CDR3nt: TGCGCCAGCAGCTTTGGGACTAGCGGGAGGAAGACCCAGTACTTC

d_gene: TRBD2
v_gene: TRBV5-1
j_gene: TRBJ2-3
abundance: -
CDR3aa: CASSFLAGVLDTQYF
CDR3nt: TGCGCCAGCAGCTTTCTAGCGGGAGTTTTAGATACGCAGTATTTT

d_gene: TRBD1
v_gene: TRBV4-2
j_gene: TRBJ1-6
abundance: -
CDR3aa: CASSHAGTGGDSPLHF
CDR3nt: TGTGCCAGCAGCCATGCCGGGACAGGGGGCGATTCACCCCTCCACTTT

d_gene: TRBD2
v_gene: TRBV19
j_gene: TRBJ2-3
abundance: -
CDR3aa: CASDQIAGGSTDTQYF
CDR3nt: TGTGCCAGCGACCAGATAGCGGGGGGAAGCACAGATACGCAGTATTTT

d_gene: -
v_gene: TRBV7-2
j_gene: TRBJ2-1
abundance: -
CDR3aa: CASSLAYNEQFF
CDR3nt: TGTGCCAGCAGCTTGGCTTACAATGAGCAGTTCTTC

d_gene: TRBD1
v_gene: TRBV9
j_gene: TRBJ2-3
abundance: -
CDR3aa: CASSGWGTGETDTQYF
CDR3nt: TGTGCCAGCAGCGGGTGGGGGACAGGGGAAACAGATACGCAGTATTTT

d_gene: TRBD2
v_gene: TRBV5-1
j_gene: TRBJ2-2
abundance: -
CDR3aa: CASSLVGGRAITGELFF
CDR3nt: TGCGCCAGCAGCTTGGTCGGCGGGAGGGCCATCACCGGGGAGCTGTTTTTT

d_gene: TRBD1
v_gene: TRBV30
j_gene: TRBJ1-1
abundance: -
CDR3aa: CAWRTTGATEAFF
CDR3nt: TGTGCCTGGAGGACGACAGGGGCCACTGAAGCTTTCTTT

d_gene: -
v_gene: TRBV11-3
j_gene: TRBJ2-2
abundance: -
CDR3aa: CASSLDRLAGELFF
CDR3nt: TGTGCCAGCAGCTTAGATCGGTTAGCCGGGGAGCTGTTTTTT

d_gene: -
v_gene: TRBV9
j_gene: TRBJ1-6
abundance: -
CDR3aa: CASSVAGDNSPLHF
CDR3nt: TGTGCCAGCAGCGTAGCCGGGGATAATTCACCCCTCCACTTT

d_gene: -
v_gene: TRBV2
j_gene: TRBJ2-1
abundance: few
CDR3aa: CASSLTGNEQFF
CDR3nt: TGTGCCAGCAGCCTGACAGGTAATGAGCAGTTCTTC

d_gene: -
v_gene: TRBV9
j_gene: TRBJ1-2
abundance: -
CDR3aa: CASRYRKNRQDYGYTF
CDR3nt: TGTGCCAGCAGATATAGGAAAAACCGACAGGACTATGGCTACACCTTC

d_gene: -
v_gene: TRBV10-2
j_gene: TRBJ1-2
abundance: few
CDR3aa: CASRATSDYGYTF
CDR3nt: TGCGCCAGCAGGGCTACTAGTGACTATGGCTACACCTTC

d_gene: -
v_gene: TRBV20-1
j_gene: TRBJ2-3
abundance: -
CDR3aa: CSASGRNRGTDTQYF
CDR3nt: TGCAGTGCTAGTGGGAGAAACAGGGGCACAGATACGCAGTATTTT

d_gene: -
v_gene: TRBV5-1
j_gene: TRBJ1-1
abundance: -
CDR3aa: CASSFGGVNTEAFF
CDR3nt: TGCGCCAGCAGCTTTGGGGGGGTAAACACTGAAGCTTTCTTT

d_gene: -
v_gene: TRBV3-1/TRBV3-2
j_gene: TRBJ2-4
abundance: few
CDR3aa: CASSQDSGLAKNIQYF
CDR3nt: TGTGCCAGCAGCCAAGATTCCGGTTTAGCCAAAAACATTCAGTACTTC

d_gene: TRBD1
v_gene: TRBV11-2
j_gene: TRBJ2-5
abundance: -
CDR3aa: CASSPRTGWETQYF
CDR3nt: TGTGCCAGCAGCCCGAGGACAGGGTGGGAGACCCAGTACTTC

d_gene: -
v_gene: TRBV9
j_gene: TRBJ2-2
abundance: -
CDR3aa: CASSVVPGDGELFF
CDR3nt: TGTGCCAGCAGCGTAGTCCCCGGAGACGGGGAGCTGTTTTTT

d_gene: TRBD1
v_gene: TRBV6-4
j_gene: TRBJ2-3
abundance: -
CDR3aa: CASSPQSTGAAAFF
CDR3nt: TGTGCCAGCAGTCCCCAATCAACAGGGGCGGCGGCATTTTTT

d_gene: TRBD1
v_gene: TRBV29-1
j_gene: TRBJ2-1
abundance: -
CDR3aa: CSVVGTGSYNEQFF
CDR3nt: TGCAGCGTTGTTGGGACAGGTTCCTACAATGAGCAGTTCTTC

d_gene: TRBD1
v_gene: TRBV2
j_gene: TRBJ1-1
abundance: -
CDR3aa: CASNDRENTEAFF
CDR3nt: TGTGCCAGCAACGACAGGGAGAACACTGAAGCTTTCTTT

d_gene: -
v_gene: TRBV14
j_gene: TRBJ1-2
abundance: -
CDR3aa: CASSPRAGHYGYTF
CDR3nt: TGTGCCAGCAGCCCAAGGGCAGGGCACTATGGCTACACCTTC

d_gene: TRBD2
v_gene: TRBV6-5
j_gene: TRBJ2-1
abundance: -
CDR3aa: CASRVPGLAGGEQFF
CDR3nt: TGTGCCAGCAGGGTACCGGGACTAGCGGGAGGTGAGCAGTTCTTC

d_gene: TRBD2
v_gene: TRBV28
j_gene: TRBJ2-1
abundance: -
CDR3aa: CASSLLAGYNEQFF
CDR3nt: TGTGCCAGCAGTTTGCTAGCGGGGTACAATGAGCAGTTCTTC

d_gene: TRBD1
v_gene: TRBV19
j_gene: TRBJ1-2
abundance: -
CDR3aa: CASSEGGGWNGYTF
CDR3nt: TGTGCCAGTAGTGAAGGAGGGGGCTGGAATGGCTACACCTTC

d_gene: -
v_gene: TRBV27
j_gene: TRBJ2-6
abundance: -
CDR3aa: CASSSGRGLFSGANVLTF
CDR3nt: TGTGCCAGCAGTTCAGGACGGGGACTCTTCTCTGGGGCCAACGTCCTGACTTTC

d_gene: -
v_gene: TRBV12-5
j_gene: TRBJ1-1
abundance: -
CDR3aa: CASGQNQKNTEAFF
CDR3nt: TGTGCTAGTGGTCAGAACCAAAAGAACACTGAAGCTTTCTTT

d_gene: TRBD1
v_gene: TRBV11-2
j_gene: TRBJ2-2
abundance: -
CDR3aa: CASTEDRGLTGELFF
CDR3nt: TGTGCCAGCACGGAGGACAGGGGGCTTACCGGGGAGCTGTTTTTT

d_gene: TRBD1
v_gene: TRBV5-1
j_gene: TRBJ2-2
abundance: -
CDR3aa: CASSLAGPGTGNTGELFF
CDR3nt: TGCGCCAGCAGCTTGGCCGGGCCCGGGACAGGGAACACCGGGGAGCTGTTTTTT

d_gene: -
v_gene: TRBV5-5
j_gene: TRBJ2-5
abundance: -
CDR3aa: CASSNAGKWETQYF
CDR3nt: TGTGCCAGCAGCAACGCAGGGAAATGGGAGACCCAGTACTTC

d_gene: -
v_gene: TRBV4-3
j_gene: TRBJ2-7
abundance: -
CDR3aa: CASSQDRGPLYF
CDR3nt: TGCGCCAGCAGCCAAGACAGGGGCCCCCTCTACTTC

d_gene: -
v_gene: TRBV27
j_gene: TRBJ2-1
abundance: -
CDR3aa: CASSLGIGPGLLNEQFF
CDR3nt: TGTGCCAGCAGTTTAGGTATCGGCCCGGGACTCCTCAATGAGCAGTTCTTC

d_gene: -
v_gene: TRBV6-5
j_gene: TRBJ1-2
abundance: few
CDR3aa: CASSPQNGEGYTF
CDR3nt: TGTGCCAGCAGTCCCCAGAATGGGGAGGGCTACACCTTC

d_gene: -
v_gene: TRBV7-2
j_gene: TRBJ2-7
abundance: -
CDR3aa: CASSPGIDYYEQYF
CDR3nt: TGTGCCAGCAGCCCCGGGATAGATTACTACGAGCAGTACTTC

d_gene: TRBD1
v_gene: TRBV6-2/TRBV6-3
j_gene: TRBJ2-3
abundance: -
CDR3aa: CASSDGTGLTDTQYF
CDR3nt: TGTGCCAGCAGTGACGGGACAGGGTTGACAGATACGCAGTATTTT

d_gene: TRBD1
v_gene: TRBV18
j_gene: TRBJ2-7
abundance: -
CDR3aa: CASSPAGGASEQYF
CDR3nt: TGTGCCAGCTCACCGGCAGGGGGCGCTTCCGAGCAGTACTTC

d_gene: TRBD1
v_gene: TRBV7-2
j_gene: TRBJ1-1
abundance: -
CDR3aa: CASSPQGTVNTEAFF
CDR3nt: TGTGCCAGCAGCCCCCAAGGGACAGTTAACACTGAAGCTTTCTTT

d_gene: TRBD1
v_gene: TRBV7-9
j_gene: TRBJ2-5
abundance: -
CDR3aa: CASSRLTGGRETQYF
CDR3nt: TGTGCCAGCAGCAGACTGACAGGGGGGAGGGAGACCCAGTACTTC

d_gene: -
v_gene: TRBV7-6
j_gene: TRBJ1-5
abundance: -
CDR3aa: CASSLAGEGNQPQHF
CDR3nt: TGTGCCAGCAGCTTAGCAGGGGAAGGCAATCAGCCCCAGCATTTT

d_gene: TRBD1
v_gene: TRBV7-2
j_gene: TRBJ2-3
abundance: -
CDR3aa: CASSIDRGRSITDTQYF
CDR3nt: TGTGCCAGCAGCATAGACAGGGGACGGTCGATCACAGATACGCAGTATTTT

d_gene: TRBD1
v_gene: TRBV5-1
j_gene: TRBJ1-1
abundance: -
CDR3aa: CASSLGTGTLNTEAFF
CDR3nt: TGCGCCAGCAGCTTAGGGACAGGGACTTTGAACACTGAAGCTTTCTTT

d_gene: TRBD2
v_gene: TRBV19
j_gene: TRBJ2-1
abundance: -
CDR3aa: CASSIRLAENNEQFF
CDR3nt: TGTGCCAGTAGTATAAGGCTAGCGGAGAACAATGAGCAGTTCTTC

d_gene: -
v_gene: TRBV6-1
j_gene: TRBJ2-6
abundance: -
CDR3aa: CASSDVSGANVLTF
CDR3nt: TGTGCCAGCAGTGACGTCTCTGGGGCCAACGTCCTGACTTTC